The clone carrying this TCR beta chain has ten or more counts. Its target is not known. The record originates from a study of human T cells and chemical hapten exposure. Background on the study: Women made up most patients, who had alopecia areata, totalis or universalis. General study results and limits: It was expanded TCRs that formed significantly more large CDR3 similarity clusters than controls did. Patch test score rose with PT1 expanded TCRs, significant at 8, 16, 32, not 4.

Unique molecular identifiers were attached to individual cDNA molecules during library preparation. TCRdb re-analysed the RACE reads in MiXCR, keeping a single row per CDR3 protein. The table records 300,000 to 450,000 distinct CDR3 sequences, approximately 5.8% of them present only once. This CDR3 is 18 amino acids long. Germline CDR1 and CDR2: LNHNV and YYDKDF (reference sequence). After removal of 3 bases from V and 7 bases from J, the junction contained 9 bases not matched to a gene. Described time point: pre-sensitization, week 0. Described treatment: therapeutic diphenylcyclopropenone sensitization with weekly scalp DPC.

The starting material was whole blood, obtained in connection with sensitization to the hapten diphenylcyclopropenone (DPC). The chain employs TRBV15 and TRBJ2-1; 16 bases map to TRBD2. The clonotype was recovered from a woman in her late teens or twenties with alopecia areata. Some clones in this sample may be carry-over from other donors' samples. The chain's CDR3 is CATSSPGTSGGVLNEQFF. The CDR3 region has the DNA TGTGCCACCAGCAGTCCCGGGACTAGCGGGGGGGTTCTGAATGAGCAGTTCTTC. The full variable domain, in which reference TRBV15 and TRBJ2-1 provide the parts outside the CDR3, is DAMVIQNPRYQVTQFGKPVTLSCSQTLNHNVMYWYQQKSSQAPKLLFHYYDKDFNNEADTPDNFQSRRPNTSFCFLDIRSPGLGDTAMYLCATSSPGTSGGVLNEQFFGPGTRLTVL.